These T cell receptor beta chains were read from a single sample in a study of blood T cell repertoires in COVID-19. TCRdb keeps only in-frame clones here, not all; method: immunoSEQ multiplex PCR. The sample shows 260,000 or so clones, 65% to 90% of them seen only once. Sequenced sample: PBMCs or T cells enriched from blood (not recorded which). The receptors come from a man between 18 and 29 years old who had recovered from COVID-19. The CDR3 runs from the conserved cysteine through the conserved F or W. The order of the fields is clone size, J gene, V gene, D gene, CDR3 protein, CDR3 DNA. D genes are given only for firm matches. Only some rows state a clone size, as once, few, many or a class for expanded clones.

clone_size: NA; j_call: TRBJ2-7; v_call: TRBV5-6; d_call: TRBD1; cdr3_aa: CASSFGQVSGEQYF; cdr3_nt: TGTGCCAGCAGCTTCGGACAGGTGTCTGGCGAGCAGTACTTC
clone_size: NA; j_call: TRBJ1-5; v_call: TRBV28; d_call: TRBD1; cdr3_aa: CASSSDRDREDQPQHF; cdr3_nt: TGTGCCAGCAGTTCGGACCGGGACAGGGAAGATCAGCCCCAGCATTTT
clone_size: once; j_call: TRBJ1-6; v_call: TRBV13; d_call: NA; cdr3_aa: CASSLNRHNSPLHF; cdr3_nt: TGTGCCAGCAGCTTAAACAGACATAATTCACCCCTCCACTTT
clone_size: NA; j_call: TRBJ2-1; v_call: TRBV27; d_call: TRBD2; cdr3_aa: CASSLALAGGTAYNEQFF; cdr3_nt: TGTGCCAGCAGTTTAGCTCTAGCGGGGGGGACTGCCTACAATGAGCAGTTCTTC
clone_size: NA; j_call: TRBJ2-3; v_call: TRBV5-4; d_call: NA; cdr3_aa: CASSEGDGEDTDTQYF; cdr3_nt: TGTGCCAGCAGCGAGGGGGACGGCGAGGACACAGATACGCAGTATTTT
clone_size: NA; j_call: TRBJ2-1; v_call: TRBV6-1; d_call: NA; cdr3_aa: CASSEGQFNEQFF; cdr3_nt: TGTGCCAGCAGTGAAGGACAGTTTAATGAGCAGTTCTTC
clone_size: NA; j_call: TRBJ1-6; v_call: TRBV7-9; d_call: TRBD1; cdr3_aa: CASSLQQGANSPLHF; cdr3_nt: TGTGCCAGCAGCTTACAACAGGGGGCGAATTCACCCCTCCACTTT
clone_size: NA; j_call: TRBJ1-5; v_call: TRBV6-1; d_call: NA; cdr3_aa: CASSDAGEAQHF; cdr3_nt: TGTGCCAGCAGTGACGCGGGGGAGGCCCAGCATTTT
clone_size: once; j_call: TRBJ1-1; v_call: TRBV29-1; d_call: NA; cdr3_aa: CSVEQARYTEAFF; cdr3_nt: TGCAGCGTTGAACAGGCGCGCTACACTGAAGCTTTCTTT
clone_size: NA; j_call: TRBJ1-4; v_call: TRBV5-1; d_call: TRBD1; cdr3_aa: CASSPGQGDEKLFF; cdr3_nt: TGCGCCAGCAGCCCGGGACAGGGCGATGAAAAACTGTTTTTT
clone_size: NA; j_call: TRBJ2-1; v_call: TRBV9; d_call: TRBD2; cdr3_aa: CASSVAIGLAGGSSYNEQFF; cdr3_nt: TGTGCCAGCAGCGTAGCTATCGGGCTAGCGGGAGGTAGCTCCTACAATGAGCAGTTCTTC
clone_size: NA; j_call: TRBJ2-2; v_call: TRBV25-1; d_call: TRBD1; cdr3_aa: CASRTGRYGTGELFF; cdr3_nt: TGTGCCAGCAGGACAGGGAGATATGGGACCGGGGAGCTGTTTTTT
clone_size: NA; j_call: TRBJ1-1; v_call: TRBV6-4; d_call: TRBD1; cdr3_aa: CASSETTGGTAEAFF; cdr3_nt: TGTGCCAGCAGTGAGACTACAGGGGGCACGGCTGAAGCTTTCTTT
clone_size: NA; j_call: TRBJ2-5; v_call: TRBV7-9; d_call: NA; cdr3_aa: CASSGAEETQYF; cdr3_nt: TGTGCCAGCAGTGGTGCGGAAGAGACCCAGTACTTC
clone_size: NA; j_call: TRBJ2-7; v_call: TRBV13; d_call: NA; cdr3_aa: CASSSGTFARGQYF; cdr3_nt: TGTGCCAGCAGCTCCGGGACTTTTGCTAGAGGGCAGTACTTC
clone_size: NA; j_call: TRBJ2-7; v_call: TRBV7-2; d_call: NA; cdr3_aa: CASSLPGINEQYF; cdr3_nt: TGTGCCAGCAGCTTACCAGGGATCAACGAGCAGTACTTC
clone_size: NA; j_call: TRBJ1-2; v_call: TRBV3-1/TRBV3-2; d_call: NA; cdr3_aa: CASSRPGDLNYGYTF; cdr3_nt: TGTGCCAGCAGCCGGCCAGGGGATCTAAACTATGGCTACACCTTC
clone_size: NA; j_call: TRBJ2-7; v_call: TRBV7-9; d_call: NA; cdr3_aa: CASSELSGSIYEQYF; cdr3_nt: TGTGCCAGCAGCGAACTTTCGGGATCAATCTACGAGCAGTACTTC
clone_size: NA; j_call: TRBJ2-5; v_call: TRBV12-3/TRBV12-4; d_call: NA; cdr3_aa: CASSRTPRETQYF; cdr3_nt: TGTGCCAGCAGTCGGACACCCCGAGAGACCCAGTACTTC
clone_size: NA; j_call: TRBJ1-2; v_call: TRBV14; d_call: NA; cdr3_aa: CASSPDTAGYGYTF; cdr3_nt: TGTGCCAGCAGCCCGGACACCGCTGGCTATGGCTACACCTTC
clone_size: NA; j_call: TRBJ2-5; v_call: TRBV18; d_call: NA; cdr3_aa: CASSSGFLSETQYF; cdr3_nt: TGTGCCAGCTCATCAGGGTTTTTATCAGAGACCCAGTACTTC
clone_size: NA; j_call: TRBJ1-1; v_call: TRBV28; d_call: NA; cdr3_aa: CASSLSLSYTEAFF; cdr3_nt: TGTGCCAGCAGTTTATCCCTATCCTACACTGAAGCTTTCTTT
clone_size: NA; j_call: TRBJ2-1; v_call: TRBV10-2; d_call: TRBD2; cdr3_aa: CAAMGLAGESYNEQFF; cdr3_nt: TGCGCCGCAATGGGACTAGCGGGGGAGTCTTACAATGAGCAGTTCTTC
clone_size: NA; j_call: TRBJ1-2; v_call: TRBV24-1; d_call: NA; cdr3_aa: CATSTGNYGYTF; cdr3_nt: TGTGCCACCAGTACGGGGAACTATGGCTACACCTTC
clone_size: NA; j_call: TRBJ2-2; v_call: TRBV4-2; d_call: NA; cdr3_aa: CASSQDYTSSSGELFF; cdr3_nt: TGTGCCAGCAGCCAAGATTACACCTCCTCCTCCGGGGAGCTGTTTTTT
clone_size: NA; j_call: TRBJ1-5; v_call: TRBV6-5; d_call: NA; cdr3_aa: CASSYSGLDQPQHF; cdr3_nt: TGTGCCAGCAGTTACTCCGGGTTGGATCAGCCCCAGCATTTT
clone_size: NA; j_call: TRBJ1-1; v_call: TRBV18; d_call: TRBD1; cdr3_aa: CASSLGQGRPEAFF; cdr3_nt: TGTGCCAGCTCACTTGGACAGGGGCGTCCTGAAGCTTTCTTT
clone_size: NA; j_call: TRBJ2-7; v_call: TRBV5-1; d_call: TRBD2; cdr3_aa: CASSIGTSGRSYEQYF; cdr3_nt: TGCGCCAGCAGCATTGGGACTAGCGGGAGGAGTTACGAGCAGTACTTC
clone_size: NA; j_call: TRBJ2-7; v_call: TRBV10-3; d_call: NA; cdr3_aa: CAIQGFSSYEQYF; cdr3_nt: TGTGCCATCCAGGGATTTAGCTCCTACGAGCAGTACTTC
clone_size: NA; j_call: TRBJ2-1; v_call: TRBV2; d_call: NA; cdr3_aa: CASSGTTGDNEQFF; cdr3_nt: TGTGCCAGCAGTGGCACGACTGGTGACAATGAGCAGTTCTTC
clone_size: NA; j_call: TRBJ1-1; v_call: TRBV6-1; d_call: NA; cdr3_aa: CASSDGGRTEAFF; cdr3_nt: TGTGCCAGCAGTGATGGAGGCCGCACTGAAGCTTTCTTT
clone_size: NA; j_call: TRBJ1-4; v_call: TRBV7-9; d_call: NA; cdr3_aa: CASSLDSRSEGEKLFF; cdr3_nt: TGTGCCAGCAGCTTAGATAGCAGGAGCGAGGGTGAAAAACTGTTTTTT
clone_size: NA; j_call: TRBJ1-2; v_call: TRBV11-1; d_call: NA; cdr3_aa: CASSGDSARYTF; cdr3_nt: TGTGCCAGCAGCGGCGACTCGGCCCGCTACACCTTC